This passage covers 5 T cell receptor beta chains from one sample sequenced in a study of shared clonotypes between healthy human individuals. The table came from immunoSEQ multiplex PCR; TCRdb's copy has only in-frame clones and leaves some out. The table lists some 1.5 million clones, around 98% of them singletons. The specimen sequenced was naive CD4+ T cells sorted from blood. Described subset: CD45RA+ positively selected. The receptor set was obtained from a man younger than 40 in good health.

The rearrangement joins TRBV6-7 to TRBJ2-5; a weak D match, TRBD1 (6 bases). TRBV6-7 is known as an ORF, though its function is uncertain. The CDR3 runs 17 residues. Trimming stripped 3 bases from V and 6 bases from J, with 23 bases between. Written as DNA, the CDR3 is TGTGCCAGCAGTTATAAGGAGGCCCTAGGACAGAAAAAGACCCAGTACTTC. It encodes CASSYKEALGQKKTQYF.

This chain joins TRBV18 and TRBJ2-7; D is unclear. The CDR3 has 15 residues. With 3 bases removed from V and 7 bases from J, the gap between germline ends came to 19 bases. The germline V gene encodes CDR1 KGHSH and CDR2 LQKENI. The CDR3 DNA is TGTGCCAGCTCACCTACGGGCGGTACCGTCGAGGAGCAGTACTTC. Its translation is CASSPTGGTVEEQYF.

The CDR3 coding sequence is TGTGCCATCAGTAGCGGCAGGCCCCCCGGGGAGCTGTTTTTT. Its translation: CAISSGRPPGELFF. This rearrangement joins TRBV10-3 to TRBJ2-2; perhaps TRBD2 as D (5 bases). The CDR3 is 14 residues long. CDR1 and CDR2 from the germline V gene are ENHRY and SYGVKD. Trimming left V 5 bases short and J 6 bases short, with 13 bases between.

The rearrangement links TRBV6-1 to TRBJ2-7, with unresolved D. Germline V lookup: CDR1 MNHNS, CDR2 SASEGT. The CDR3 spans 13 residues. V lost 3 bases, J lost 4 bases, and 10 bases lay in between. The CDR3 is CASSDGPPYEQYF. Written as DNA, the CDR3 is TGTGCCAGCAGTGACGGTCCCCCTTACGAGCAGTACTTC.

V is TRBV28 and J is TRBJ1-4, with D possibly TRBD1 on 5 matching bases. This CDR3 contains 16 residues. Trimming shortened V by 6 bases and J by 4 bases, and 18 bases separated the two germline ends. The germline gives CDR1 MDHEN, CDR2 SYDVKM. CDR3 protein: CASSDPGTDLNEKLFF. The CDR3 region has the DNA TGTGCCAGCAGCGACCCCGGGACCGACCTTAATGAAAAACTGTTTTTT.